The 20 T cell receptor beta chains in this list originate from one sample, sequenced in a study of blood T cells in healthy people across ages. Using a J-beta primer mix together with a sample-barcoded 5' primer, a second PCR was run for roughly 6 to 12 cycles. In TCRdb, the 5' RACE reads were re-called with MiXCR into one record per CDR3 protein. The sample gives hundreds of thousands of distinct CDR3 sequences, roughly 53% of which show up once; about 42% is in the top ten. Sample: blood. These TCRs come from a man older than 75 in good health.

V and J are TRBV6-1 and TRBJ1-5; 7 nucleotides line up with TRBD1. The CDR3 consists of 18 residues. Germline V gene lookup returns CDR1 MNHNS and CDR2 SASEGT. Unmatched junction bases numbered 21, after V lost 7 bases and J lost 6 bases. CDR3 coding DNA: TGTGCCAGCATCCAGGGGGAAAGGGGGAAACCCCGGATTCAGCCCCAGCATTTT. Translation: CASIQGERGKPRIQPQHF.

As to this clonotype: The junction does not match germline at one end; this may be a read error. V usage is TRBV7-2 and J usage is TRBJ2-7, with TRBD2 identical over 9 bases. There are 14 residues in the CDR3. Per the germline V gene, CDR1 is SGHTA and CDR2 is FQGNSA. CDR3 residues: CASSLARTSAFQYF. DNA for the CDR3: TGTGCCAGCAGCCTAGCAAGGACTAGCGCTTTTCAGTACTTC. Together with reference TRBV7-2 and TRBJ2-7, the CDR3 gives the full variable domain: GAGVSQSPSNKVTEKGKDVELRCDPISGHTALYWYRQSLGQGLEFLIYFQGNSAPDKSGLPSDRFSAERTGGSVSTLTIQRTQQEDSAVYLCASSLARTSAFQYFGPGTRLTVT.

The chain recombines TRBV11-3 with TRBJ2-5; tentative D call: TRBD1 (6 bases). Judging by the DNA end, TRBJ2-7 fits better; the J call may be wrong. Looked up from germline, CDR1 is SGHNT and CDR2 is YENEEA. The CDR3 spans 14 residues. Written as DNA, the CDR3 is TGTGCCAGCAGCTTACACAGGGCGTCCAACGAGCAGTACTTC. The encoded protein is CASSLHRASNEQYF.

The DNA of the CDR3 is TGCAGTGCTAGAGGGACAGGGGGCGCGCGGAACAATGAGCAGTTCTTC. This codes for CSARGTGGARNNEQFF. V gene TRBV20-1 combines with J gene TRBJ2-1; 11 positions match TRBD1. The CDR3 loop spans 16 amino acids. V was clipped by 1 base and J by 5 bases; unmatched bases: 7. The germline V gene encodes CDR1 DFQATT and CDR2 SNEGSKA (reference sequence).

The J gene is TRBJ2-4, the V gene TRBV27; weak D call: TRBD2 (5 bases). The J call could be wrong; TRBJ2-7 is a better fit for the DNA end. The germline gives CDR1 MNHEY, CDR2 SMNVEV (reference sequence). The CDR3 contains 15 residues. Here the CDR3 reads CASSQIARDNYEQYF. The CDR3 DNA follows: TGTGCCAGCAGCCAAATAGCGAGGGATAACTACGAGCAGTACTTC.

CDR3 in DNA: TGTGCCAGCAGTCAACCCGGGCGCCGTGGCTACACCTTC. Its protein is CASSQPGRRGYTF. This sequence joins TRBV25-1 and TRBJ1-2; D not resolved. V gave up 5 bases and J gave up 7 bases, with 14 bases separating them. The CDR3 sequence is 13 residues long. The germline V gene encodes CDR1 MGHDK and CDR2 SYGVNS.

This clonotype was detected many times. The rearrangement joins TRBV7-9 to TRBJ2-4, with D perhaps matching TRBD1 or TRBD2 (6 bases each). This CDR3 contains 16 residues. The V and J ends lost 1 base and 1 base respectively, with 11 bases between them. CDR1 and CDR2 from the germline V gene are SEHNR and FQNEAQ (reference sequence). CDR3 nucleotide sequence: TGTGCCAGCAGCTTAGGATCCGGGGGCGCCAAAAACATTCAGTACTTC. This codes for CASSLGSGGAKNIQYF. The variable domain in full, with the rest retrieved from reference TRBV7-9 and TRBJ2-4, is DTGVSQNPRHKITKRGQNVTFRCDPISEHNRLYWYRQTLGQGPEFLTYFQNEAQLEKSRLLSDRFSAERPKGSFSTLEIQRTEQGDSAMYLCASSLGSGGAKNIQYFGAGTRLSVL.

The V and J genes are TRBV6-2 or TRBV6-3 and TRBJ1-1; D is uncertain. The CDR3 is 11 amino acids. Trimming shortened V by 1 base and J by 12 bases, and 9 bases separated the two germline ends. Germline V gene data show CDR1 as MNHEY and CDR2 as SVGEGT. CDR3 bases: TGTGCCAGCAGTTACTTGTACGAATCTTTCTTT. Protein product: CASSYLYESFF.

This chain links TRBV2 with TRBJ2-7, with D possibly TRBD2 on 5 matching bases. The CDR3 runs to 13 residues. Germline V CDR1 and CDR2: SNHLY, FYNNEI. The V and J ends lost 3 bases and 3 bases respectively, with 9 bases between them. The CDR3 reads CASSEERIYEQYF. The CDR3 DNA reads as TGTGCCAGCAGTGAGGAGCGGATCTACGAGCAGTACTTC. Looking up the rest from reference TRBV2 and TRBJ2-7 gives the full variable domain: EPEVTQTPSHQVTQMGQEVILRCVPISNHLYFYWYRQILGQKVEFLVSFYNNEISEKSEIFDDQFSVERPDGSNFTLKIRSTKLEDSAMYFCASSEERIYEQYFGPGTRLTVT.

The J gene is TRBJ1-5, the V gene TRBV12-3 or TRBV12-4, with 8 bases aligning to TRBD1. With 8 bases clipped from V and 0 bases from J, the junction kept 9 bases outside the gene matches. CDR3 size: 16 residues. For the CDR3, the DNA is TGTGCCAGCCGGACAGGGTTCAAGAATAGCAATCAGCCCCAGCATTTT. Its protein product is CASRTGFKNSNQPQHF.

Comment on this clonotype: Relative to the germline gene, one junction end is altered; a read error may explain this. This chain joins TRBV5-1 and TRBJ2-1, with 11 bases fitting TRBD2. Germline CDR1 reads SGHRS; CDR2 reads YFSETQ. The CDR3 is made up of 15 amino acids. CDR3 sequence reads: CAGSLGTSGYNEQFF. In nucleotides, the CDR3 is TGCGCCGGCAGCCTTGGGACTAGCGGTTACAATGAGCAGTTCTTC.

The rearrangement links TRBV20-1 to TRBJ1-4; no clear D. The length of the CDR3 is 13 residues. Germline CDR1 DFQATT, CDR2 SNEGSKA (reference sequence). The V and J ends lost 3 bases and 4 bases respectively, with 9 bases between them. The CDR3, as DNA: TGCAGTGCTAGTTCCGGTGGTAATGAAAAACTGTTTTTT. It specifies CSASSGGNEKLFF.

V is TRBV12-3 or TRBV12-4 and J is TRBJ2-3; 12 nucleotides align to TRBD2. V gave up 5 bases and J gave up 2 bases; unmatched junction bases: 5. The CDR3 contains 16 residues. The CDR3 sequence: CASSPSSGRVTDTQYF. DNA for the CDR3: TGTGCCAGCAGTCCCTCTAGCGGGAGGGTCACAGATACGCAGTATTTT.

CDR3 residues: CASSAGGQNNEQFF. CDR3 in DNA: TGTGCCAGCAGCGCGGGGGGGCAGAACAATGAGCAGTTCTTC. This chain joins TRBV9 and TRBJ2-1, with 8 bases identical to TRBD2. This CDR3 has 14 amino acids. Germline trimming cut 3 bases from V and 5 bases from J; bases unmatched to any gene: 4. The V gene's germline CDR1 is SGDLS and CDR2 YYNGEE.

This clonotype came up a few times. The rearrangement links TRBV10-2 to TRBJ2-5; the D gene is possibly TRBD2 (5 bases). Germline V CDR1 and CDR2: WSHSY, SAAADI. The CDR3 loop spans 14 amino acids. V was clipped by 0 bases and J by 4 bases, with 9 bases between them. In nucleotides, the CDR3 is TGCGCCAGCAGTGAGTCTGGCGCGGGAGAGACCCAGTACTTC. The encoded protein is CASSESGAGETQYF.

The count of this clonotype is one. The J gene is TRBJ2-7, the V gene TRBV6-5, with 11 bases lining up with TRBD2. CDR3 length equals 16 residues. From germline, CDR1 is MNHEY and CDR2 SVGAGI. Trimming at V came to 5 bases and at J to 1 base, leaving 7 bases not matched to a gene. DNA for the CDR3: TGTGCCAGCAGTGGTGCAGGGACTAGCGGTTCCTACGAGCAGTACTTC. This encodes CASSGAGTSGSYEQYF.

Turning to this clonotype: At one end the junction does not follow the germline gene, possibly because of a read error. The V and J genes are TRBV2 and TRBJ2-3; TRBD2 matches at 10 bases. The CDR3 spans 14 residues. Germline V gene sequence: CDR1 SNHLY, CDR2 FYNNEI. CDR3 in amino acids: CASLAGVSTGTQYF. In DNA, the CDR3 is TGTGCCAGTCTAGCGGGAGTTAGCACAGGTACGCAGTATTTT.

This clonotype was found a few times. The chain uses TRBV11-2 and TRBJ2-3; D possibly corresponds to TRBD2 (6 bases). The CDR3 spans 16 residues. The germline V and J ends were trimmed by 5 bases and 14 bases, with 29 bases remaining between them. From germline, CDR1 is SGHAT and CDR2 FQNNGV. The CDR3 region is CASSQITGTPHRYAYF. As DNA, the CDR3 is TGTGCCAGCAGCCAGATCACCGGGACTCCGCACAGATACGCGTATTTT.

This CDR3 reads CSASSGTADTEAFF. The CDR3, as DNA: TGCAGTGCTTCTAGCGGGACAGCGGACACTGAAGCTTTCTTT. The chain carries TRBV20-1 and TRBJ1-1; 7 bases line up with TRBD1. V gave up 5 bases and J gave up 3 bases; unmatched junction bases: 9. The CDR3 loop spans 14 amino acids. Germline loops: CDR1 DFQATT, CDR2 SNEGSKA (reference sequence).

The CDR3 is CASSFGDREAFF. CDR3 nucleotides: TGTGCCAGCAGTTTCGGGGACAGGGAAGCTTTCTTT. The chain links TRBV28 to TRBJ1-1; 8 nucleotides match TRBD1. Germline V gene sequence: CDR1 MDHEN, CDR2 SYDVKM. This CDR3 region has 12 residues. V shed 3 bases, J shed 8 bases, and the junction held 2 bases outside the gene matches.